Included here is one T cell receptor (beta chain) sequence, with context. This clonotype was counted a few times. Its antigen is not yet known. Base quality data are lacking; no much larger clone is found one base away. This record belongs to a study of patients and donors after allogeneic stem cell transplantation (dated by TCRdb to 2018 to 2021). Library preparation used RT-PCR. These reads were obtained on a NextSeq 550. TCRdb reprocessed the public reads (quality trimming at Q25 with fastp, clone calling with MiXCR) and kept in-frame beta chains. Each entry is one CDR3 protein sequence, shown with its most common DNA and genes. The sample records about 410,000 distinct CDR3 sequences, 15% to 20% of which are singletons. The ten largest clonotypes hold roughly 7% of the sample. The CDR1 and CDR2 encoded by the germline V gene (reference sequence) are DFQATT and SNEGSKA. V is trimmed back by 4 bases and J by 8 bases, and the junction contains 9 bases that no gene match accounts for. From the cysteine through the phenylalanine, the CDR3 covers 13 amino acids. The CDR3 DNA has 39 bases and is translated from base 1.

The source material was blood, either unsorted or a sorted T cell fraction (not recorded which). This chain joins TRBV20-1 to TRBJ1-2, with 8 bases matching TRBD1. This clonotype was sampled from a human donor who was either an allogeneic HSCT recipient or a stem cell or donor lymphocyte infusion donor (not recorded which). It is not recorded whose cells these are; they may come from a transplant donor. This receptor carries the CDR3 CSANDRGRSGYTF. The sequenced DNA is TGCAGTGCTAACGACAGGGGAAGGAGCGGCTACACCTTC.